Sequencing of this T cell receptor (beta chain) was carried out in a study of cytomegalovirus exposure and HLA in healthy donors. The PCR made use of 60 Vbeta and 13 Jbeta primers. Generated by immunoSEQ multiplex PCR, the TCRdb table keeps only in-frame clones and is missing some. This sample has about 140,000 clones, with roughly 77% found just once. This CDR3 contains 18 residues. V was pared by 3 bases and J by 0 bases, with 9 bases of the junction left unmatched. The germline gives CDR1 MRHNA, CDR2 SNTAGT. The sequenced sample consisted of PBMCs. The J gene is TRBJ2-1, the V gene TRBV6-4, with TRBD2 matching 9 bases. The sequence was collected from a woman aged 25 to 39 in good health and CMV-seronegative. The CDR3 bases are TGTGCCAGCAGTGAGGAGCCTAGCGGGGCCTACTCCTACAATGAGCAGTTCTTC. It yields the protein CASSEEPSGAYSYNEQFF.